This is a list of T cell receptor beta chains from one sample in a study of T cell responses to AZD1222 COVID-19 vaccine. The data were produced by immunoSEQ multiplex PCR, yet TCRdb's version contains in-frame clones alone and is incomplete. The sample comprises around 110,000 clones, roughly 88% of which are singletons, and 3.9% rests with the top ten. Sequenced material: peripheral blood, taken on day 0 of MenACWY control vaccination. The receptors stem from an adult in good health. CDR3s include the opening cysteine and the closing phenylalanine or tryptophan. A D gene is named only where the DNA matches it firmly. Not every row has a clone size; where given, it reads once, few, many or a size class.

CASRPSLTGQYTEAFF,TGTGCCAGCAGGCCTTCTCTTACAGGGCAGTACACTGAAGCTTTCTTT,TRBV7-9,.,.,TRBJ1-1
CASSSSSGGGYEQFF,TGTGCCAGCAGCTCCTCTAGCGGGGGGGGCTATGAGCAGTTCTTC,TRBV7-2,TRBD2,.,TRBJ2-1
CASSTISGRQFF,TGTGCCAGCAGTACTATTTCGGGCAGGCAGTTCTTC,TRBV28,.,.,TRBJ2-1
CATSDAAGPYEQYF,TGTGCCACCAGTGACGCGGCAGGCCCCTACGAGCAGTACTTC,TRBV24-1,.,.,TRBJ2-7
CASSFNIYTGYTF,TGTGCCAGCAGTTTTAATATCTACACGGGCTACACCTTC,TRBV12-3/TRBV12-4,.,.,TRBJ1-2
CASSLYAGGPASTGELFF,TGTGCCAGCAGTTTATACGCGGGGGGGCCGGCGAGCACCGGGGAGCTGTTTTTT,TRBV27,TRBD2,.,TRBJ2-2
CASSIGQGITEAFF,TGTGCCAGTAGTATTGGGCAGGGGATCACTGAAGCTTTCTTT,TRBV19,.,.,TRBJ1-1
CASSDLRTGELFF,TGTGCCAGCAGCGATCTTAGAACCGGGGAGCTGTTTTTT,TRBV5-4,.,few,TRBJ2-2
CASRSPGSTEAFF,TGTGCCAGCAGATCCCCAGGGAGCACTGAAGCTTTCTTT,TRBV28,.,many,TRBJ1-1
CASSYSMGGNTEAFF,TGTGCCAGCAGTTACTCAATGGGGGGGAACACTGAAGCTTTCTTT,TRBV6-6,.,.,TRBJ1-1
CASRPRTGWGTNEKLFF,TGTGCCAGCAGGCCCAGGACAGGGTGGGGAACTAATGAAAAACTGTTTTTT,TRBV28,TRBD1,.,TRBJ1-4
CAISGIPGTSISDTQYF,TGTGCCATCAGTGGTATACCGGGAACTAGCATCTCAGATACGCAGTATTTT,TRBV10-3,.,.,TRBJ2-3
CASSPPLGLTGELFF,TGTGCCAGCAGCCCCCCGTTGGGGCTCACCGGGGAGCTGTTTTTT,TRBV7-2,.,.,TRBJ2-2
CASSYGGTEAFF,TGTGCCAGCAGTTACGGGGGGACTGAAGCTTTCTTT,TRBV28,.,.,TRBJ1-1
CASSLDWTDQPQHF,TGTGCCAGCAGCTTAGATTGGACGGATCAGCCCCAGCATTTT,TRBV11-2,.,.,TRBJ1-5
CSRGEGRRQPQHF,TGCAGCAGGGGGGAGGGGAGGCGGCAGCCCCAGCATTTT,TRBV29-1,.,once,TRBJ1-5
CASSSGRNTFNQPQHF,TGTGCCAGTAGTAGTGGCAGGAATACCTTCAATCAGCCCCAGCATTTT,TRBV19,.,.,TRBJ1-5
CASRGTGRETQYF,TGTGCCAGCAGAGGGACAGGGAGAGAGACCCAGTACTTC,TRBV2,TRBD1,.,TRBJ2-5
CTPDGGETQYF,TGCACCCCCGACGGTGGGGAGACCCAGTACTTC,TRBV20-1,.,.,TRBJ2-5
CASSPLGQGSYEQYF,TGTGCCAGCTCACCCCTGGGACAGGGATCCTACGAGCAGTACTTC,TRBV18,TRBD1,.,TRBJ2-7
CASSHLHGGDRASYEQYF,TGTGCCAGCAGCCACCTCCACGGGGGGGACAGGGCATCTTACGAGCAGTACTTC,TRBV14,.,.,TRBJ2-7
CASSLIWGELFF,TGTGCCAGCAGCCTCATTTGGGGGGAGCTGTTTTTT,TRBV7-6,.,.,TRBJ2-2
CASSLAPGPTYEQYF,TGTGCCAGCAGCTTAGCGCCAGGTCCAACCTACGAGCAGTACTTC,TRBV7-2,.,.,TRBJ2-7
CATCRGYQETQYF,TGTGCCACCTGTCGAGGGTACCAAGAGACCCAGTACTTC,TRBV15,.,.,TRBJ2-5
CASSFKRNGNTEAFF,TGTGCCAGCAGTTTTAAGAGGAACGGGAACACTGAAGCTTTCTTT,TRBV6-6,.,.,TRBJ1-1
CASSNRDRGYTF,TGTGCCAGCAGTAATAGGGACAGGGGCTACACCTTC,TRBV6-5,TRBD1,.,TRBJ1-2
CSVEAPADRGRNYEQYF,TGCAGCGTTGAAGCCCCCGCCGACAGGGGGCGCAACTACGAGCAGTACTTC,TRBV29-1,TRBD1,.,TRBJ2-7
CASSPPVTGELFF,TGTGCCAGCTCACCACCTGTAACCGGGGAGCTGTTTTTT,TRBV18,.,.,TRBJ2-2
CASSLGAGLPYGAGDTQYF,TGTGCCAGCAGCCTGGGGGCAGGACTCCCTTATGGGGCGGGAGATACGCAGTATTTT,TRBV5-5,.,once,TRBJ2-3
CASSLGEGPNEQFF,TGTGCCAGCAGCTTAGGGGAGGGGCCCAATGAGCAGTTCTTC,TRBV7-9,TRBD2,.,TRBJ2-1
CASSYSRDRGTEAFF,TGTGCCAGCAGTTACTCTAGGGACAGGGGAACTGAAGCTTTCTTT,TRBV6-5,TRBD1,.,TRBJ1-1
CASSLPGQGFNEQFF,TGTGCCAGCAGCTTGCCGGGACAGGGATTCAATGAGCAGTTCTTC,TRBV5-6,TRBD1,.,TRBJ2-1
CASSTDRVEEKLFF,TGTGCCAGCAGCACGGACAGGGTTGAAGAAAAACTGTTTTTT,TRBV5-5,TRBD1,.,TRBJ1-4
CASSFRGGSGPDTQYF,TGTGCCAGCAGCTTCAGAGGCGGGTCGGGTCCAGATACGCAGTATTTT,TRBV7-2,.,.,TRBJ2-3
CASSFPTGGRETQYF,TGTGCCAGCAGCTTCCCGACAGGGGGCAGGGAGACCCAGTACTTC,TRBV7-9,TRBD1,.,TRBJ2-5
CASSTTGTEPQHF,TGTGCCAGTAGTACCACAGGGACCGAGCCCCAGCATTTT,TRBV19,.,.,TRBJ1-5
CASSLDSLIGGYTF,TGCGCCAGCAGCTTGGACAGTCTCATAGGTGGCTACACCTTC,TRBV5-1,.,.,TRBJ1-2
CAWSVFPMVMRGRFTGANVLTF,TGTGCCTGGAGTGTGTTCCCCATGGTGATGAGGGGGCGCTTCACTGGGGCCAACGTCCTGACTTTC,TRBV30,TRBD1,.,TRBJ2-6
CASSQRTSGGTDTQYF,TGTGCCAGCTCACAACGTACTAGCGGGGGGACAGATACGCAGTATTTT,TRBV18,TRBD2,.,TRBJ2-3
CASSPQEAGTQYF,TGTGCCAGCTCACCACAGGAGGCCGGGACCCAGTACTTC,TRBV18,.,.,TRBJ2-5
CATSESRDTHSYEQYF,TGTGCCACCAGTGAATCTCGGGACACCCACTCCTACGAGCAGTACTTC,TRBV24-1,.,few,TRBJ2-7
CASSYSTGQYQETQYF,TGTGCCAGCAGTTACTCTACGGGACAGTACCAAGAGACCCAGTACTTC,TRBV6-2/TRBV6-3,TRBD1,.,TRBJ2-5
CASSLEGRVTDTQYF,TGTGCCAGCAGTTTAGAGGGGCGCGTAACAGATACGCAGTATTTT,TRBV28,.,.,TRBJ2-3
CASSPLGEGKAFF,TGTGCCAGTAGTCCTCTAGGGGAAGGAAAAGCTTTCTTT,TRBV19,.,.,TRBJ1-1
CASSQGGRKNIQYF,TGTGCCAGCAGCCAAGGGGGAAGGAAAAACATTCAGTACTTC,TRBV3-1/TRBV3-2,.,.,TRBJ2-4
CASSEVYRSSTDTQYF,TGTGCCAGCAGTGAAGTTTACAGGTCTAGCACAGATACGCAGTATTTT,TRBV6-1,.,.,TRBJ2-3
CATSREQTYGHTGELFF,TGTGCCACCAGCAGAGAGCAGACGTATGGGCACACCGGGGAGCTGTTTTTT,TRBV15,.,.,TRBJ2-2